This T cell receptor beta chain stems from a study of blood T cell repertoires in COVID-19 (TCRdb year 2020). Study-level background: Samples covering the acute and convalescent phases of COVID-19 were provided by collaborators in the United States, Italy and Spain. The prospective study material was composed of cDNA or gDNA derived from T cells, B-cell-depleted T cells, or PBMCs. Deeply sampled blood TCRbeta repertoires from subjects exposed to, actively infected with, or recovered from COVID-19 were included in the dataset. A de-identified subject ID, COVID-19 status, age in years and sex were almost always included in the sample metadata. HLA class I and class II types, where available, came from metadata supplied by the sample provider rather than from assay-based typing. The samples were drawn from two sources: the first 160 participants of the ongoing ImmuneRACE study, and some 1,300 subjects contributed by 6 global collaborators. The repertoires were made available in a free public database intended to serve as a resource for research on the immune response to SARS-CoV-2. Overall results and qualifications from the work: The quantity of clinical and demographic metadata differed by source and by participant and was supplied without curation.

The immunoSEQ Assay, a bias-controlled multiplex PCR, was used to amplify TCRbeta CDR3 regions from genomic DNA. Turning to the authors' computational methods: The number of nucleated cells in each sample was estimated by amplification of reference gene primers within the assay. To quantify the absolute abundance of each unique TCRbeta CDR3 rearrangement, sequence reads were collapsed and filtered. For each sample, productive Simpson clonality was calculated as the square root of Simpson's diversity index over productive rearrangements. Not all clones reach the TCRdb copy of this immuneACCESS table, which keeps in-frame sequences only. Checked studies attribute under half of the gap to unresolved V genes and leave the rest unexplained. D and trimming come from the DNA, and the V and J calls and clone size come from that table. This sample gives under 50,000 clones in total; 90% of them show up just once. The top ten clonotypes cover roughly 19% of the sample.

Sequences LNHDA (CDR1) and SQIVND (CDR2) are obtained from the germline V gene (reference sequence). At the junction V is shortened by 5 bases and J by 1 base, with 10 bases in between. The CDR3 has 14 amino acids, counting the end cysteine and phenylalanine. The read is trimmed to its CDR3 DNA, 42 bases read in frame from base 1. Of note for this clone: Its antigen remains unidentified. No base qualities exist here, and no much larger clone lies one base off it.

The collaborating institutions used their own protocols to collect whole blood in K2EDTA tubes. For TCRbeta analysis, collaborator samples were shipped as frozen whole blood, as isolated PBMCs, or as DNA extracted from either sample type. The chain is made from TRBV19 and TRBJ2-3, with no confidently assigned D gene. Sequenced sample: peripheral blood. This TCR derives from a man aged 65 to 85 with active COVID-19. The CDR3 in this case is CASSADTRTDTQYF. The nucleotides are TGTGCCAGTAGTGCAGACACCCGCACAGATACGCAGTATTTT.